This T cell receptor (beta chain) was observed in a study of neurological immune-mediated disorders. This clonotype was seen at least ten times. V gave up 0 bases and J gave up 0 bases, with 21 bases separating them. CDR3 length: 19 amino acids. Germline CDR1 LGHDT, CDR2 YNNKEL (reference sequence). TCRdb reprocessed the 5' RACE reads via MiXCR and lists one record per CDR3 protein. The table includes fewer than 90,000 distinct CDR3 sequences, 10% to 13% detected once. The receptor's source is a middle-aged man in good health. Sequencing was done on a sample of PBMCs. This sequence joins TRBV3-1 and TRBJ2-7; tentative D call: TRBD2 (7 bases). In DNA, the CDR3 is TGTGCCAGCAGCCAAGATCCCCTTGGGGCGGGGGCTTTCTCCTACGAGCAGTACTTC. Amino acids: CASSQDPLGAGAFSYEQYF.